This TCR beta chain emerged from a study of cytomegalovirus exposure and HLA in healthy donors. Whole-study findings and limits: Cytomegalovirus association was listed for 150 to 200 TCR beta chains. A highly shared variant cluster was judged a likely technical artifact. For presence/absence analyses, sequencing depth was assumed to be roughly uniform across donors.

For this clone: The antigen remains undetermined.

Per the germline V gene, CDR1 is MNHNS and CDR2 is SASEGT. V lost 3 bases to trimming and J lost 0 bases, with 7 bases between them. The CDR3 totals 14 residues. The PCR had 60 Vbeta and 13 Jbeta primers. Sequencing used immunoSEQ multiplex PCR; TCRdb keeps in-frame clones, though not all of them. The sample lists tens of thousands of clones, about 79% seen once, with 18% in the top ten. The V call is TRBV6-1, the J call TRBJ2-3, with D uncertain. The clonotype comes from a man in his 70s in good health and CMV-seropositive. Sequencing was carried out using PBMCs. CDR3 DNA: TGTGCCAGCAGTGACTTCTCTAGCACAGATACGCAGTATTTT. It is translated as CASSDFSSTDTQYF.